This T cell receptor (beta chain) came from a study of T cells in Graves' hyperthyroidism and ophthalmopathy. Stability of Graves' hyperthyroidism was defined as absent ophthalmopathy progression within 18 months. The authors obtained PBMCs from around 10 ml of fresh peripheral blood. TCR beta CDR3 regions were amplified from RNA transcripts. Using the HTBI primer set, a first-round RT-PCR was run on the TCR CDR3. TCRdb recomputed calls from the multiplex PCR reads with MiXCR, one row per CDR3 protein. The sample comprises roughly 570,000 distinct CDR3 sequences, approximately 14% of which are singletons, and 7.3% rests with the top ten. General study findings and limits: Among thyroid clonotypes expanded above 0.001, most also appeared in blood.

V shed 8 bases and J shed 3 bases, with 12 bases lying between them. Per germline, CDR1 LGHDT and CDR2 YNNKEL (reference sequence). The CDR3 runs 13 residues. Many counts were recorded for this clonotype. The target antigen is unknown. The sequencing input was blood. The chain couples TRBV3-1 to TRBJ2-3; D is uncertain. The source is a woman aged 25 to 39 with Graves' hyperthyroidism. The CDR3 DNA reads as TGTGCCAGCGGGCAGAGACTTACAGATACGCAGTATTTT. Residues: CASGQRLTDTQYF.